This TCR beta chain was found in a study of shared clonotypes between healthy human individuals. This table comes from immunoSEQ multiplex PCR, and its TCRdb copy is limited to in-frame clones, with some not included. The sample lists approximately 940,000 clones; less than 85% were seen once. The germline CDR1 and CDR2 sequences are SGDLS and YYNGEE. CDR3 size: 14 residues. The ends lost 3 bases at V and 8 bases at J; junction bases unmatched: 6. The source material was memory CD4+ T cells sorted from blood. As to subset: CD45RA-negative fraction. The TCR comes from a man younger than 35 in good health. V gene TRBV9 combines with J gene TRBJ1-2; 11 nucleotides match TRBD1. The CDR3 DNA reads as TGTGCCAGCAGCGGCGGACAGGGGGCAGAAGGCTACACCTTC. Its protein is CASSGGQGAEGYTF.